Relative to its sample, the clone carrying this T cell receptor (gamma chain) is large (0.1 to 1%). One junction end does not reproduce the germline sequence, and a read error may be involved. TCRdb called clones anew from the reads with CATT. The table shows about 1,000 gamma-chain clones, with about 2.2% occurring only once. The data were obtained in a study of gamma-delta chains in newborns, infants, children. Study-level background: Polyclonal expansion of innate γδ T cells after birth follows microbial exposure.

CDR3 length: 15 amino acids. The germline V gene has CDR1 GITISATS and CDR2 ISYDGTV (reference sequence). The TCR was taken from a child who was a newborn, infant or young child, either healthy, febrile or measles-vaccinated (not recorded which). What was sequenced was blood. This rearrangement joins TRGV9 to TRGJP. The CDR3 DNA follows: TGTGCCTTGTGGGAGGTGGAGTTGGACAAAAAAATCAAGGTATTT. Protein: CALWEVELDKKIKVF.